This TCR beta chain was captured in a study of regulatory T cells in long-lasting Graves disease. Study-wide results and limits: TRBV28, TRBJ1-2 and TRBJ2-5 emerged as the favored segments in persistent disease.

Combining iRepertoire HTBI primers with Arm-PCR of CDR3 regions, the authors built TCR beta libraries. One entry per CDR3 protein, called by TCRdb with MiXCR from the multiplex PCR reads. The profile covers 400,000 to 550,000 distinct CDR3 sequences, with over 15% appearing a single time and about 10% taken by the ten largest. This clonotype was observed a handful of times. The antigen remains unidentified. The time point denotes: newly diagnosed GD, antithyroid drugs for less than 3 months. After RNA was extracted from PBMCs, the TCR library was made from it. Trimming took off 1 base at V and 6 bases at J, with 17 bases between the two ends. Germline V gene sequence: CDR1 SGHDT, CDR2 YYEEEE. The CDR3 is made up of 15 amino acids. The same sample was also used in a study of T cells in Graves' hyperthyroidism and ophthalmopathy. As that report states: The HTBI set primed first-round TCR CDR3 RT-PCR. Most expanded thyroid clonotypes above 0.001 also appeared in blood.

The receptor was derived from a woman in her twenties or thirties with Graves disease. V and J are TRBV5-6 and TRBJ2-7, with D unresolved. The specimen was peripheral blood mononuclear cells (PBMCs), collected at new diagnosis, from a patient treated with antithyroid drugs. In DNA, the CDR3 is TGTGCCAGCAGCTTGTTTCAGACCTCGACCCTCGAGCAGTACTTC. This sequence encodes CASSLFQTSTLEQYF.